The clone carrying this T cell receptor beta chain was seen only a few times. As yet, its antigen is unknown. This record comes from a study of CD8 T cells in ankylosing spondylitis. Germline CDR1 SGHVS, CDR2 FNYEAQ. Deletions cut 5 bases from V and 5 bases from J, with 12 bases between. This CDR3 is built from 14 residues. Findings of the study overall: Ankylosing spondylitis blood appeared to carry a characteristic TCR beta motif of several highly homologous variants. Reportedly, significant enrichment of disease-linked clones occurred in matched ankylosing spondylitis synovial fluid.

The TCR beta libraries were generated through quantitative 5'-RACE incorporating molecular barcodes. MiXCR, applied by TCRdb to the 5' RACE reads, yields one record per CDR3 protein. The repertoire consists of some 140,000 distinct CDR3 sequences, with approximately 9.2% occurring once and the leading ten covering about 7.1%. The clonotype comes from a male donor with ankylosing spondylitis. The V call is TRBV7-6, the J call TRBJ1-4; D is unresolved. The specimen sequenced was synovial fluid, either unsorted or a sorted T cell fraction (not recorded which). This CDR3 is CASSLGWRNEKLFF. Here the CDR3 DNA reads TGTGCCAGCAGCCTAGGGTGGAGGAATGAAAAACTGTTTTTT.